Sequencing of this TCR beta chain was carried out in a study of cytomegalovirus exposure and HLA in healthy donors. Study overall: Early on, a data release was issued that held approximately 92 million unique TCRs from HLA-typed donors.

General study points: A later examination showed that TCR association rates differed by HLA locus, with DRB1 most and HLA-C fewest.

PCR used 60 Vbeta primers and 13 Jbeta primers. Sequencing used immunoSEQ multiplex PCR; TCRdb keeps in-frame clones, though not all of them. The sample shows approximately 150,000 clones, more than 65% of them seen only once. Notes on this clone: Its antigen is currently unknown.

The sequence was collected from a man aged 30 to 45 in good health and CMV-seropositive. The sample comprised PBMCs.

The CDR3 spells CAWGQGAGDSPLHF. The CDR3 DNA reads as TGTGCCTGGGGACAGGGGGCGGGCGATTCACCCCTCCACTTT. The V and J genes are TRBV30 and TRBJ1-6; 11 nucleotides align to TRBD1. The CDR3 is made up of 14 amino acids. CDR1 is GTSNPN and CDR2 is SVGIG in the germline V gene (reference sequence). V dropped 5 bases and J dropped 8; count of bases not matched to a gene: 5.